This record looks at one T cell receptor beta chain sequence and its context. This entry is derived from a study of T cell repertoires in cytomegalovirus infection. Whole-study context: Both CMV infection and a matching HLA type were indicated by public TCR beta signatures.

TCRdb used MiXCR to reprocess the reads, holding one entry per CDR3 protein. This sample carries hundreds of thousands of distinct CDR3 sequences, more than 20% of them seen once, and the ten largest clones take approximately 8.2%. The origin of this receptor is a human donor in good health (CMV status not recorded). Some clones in this sample may be carry-over from other donors' samples. The sequenced sample was CD8+ T cells from PBMCs.

In nucleotides, the CDR3 is TGTGCCAGCAGCTGGACTAGCGGGGGGGAAGAGCAGTTCTTC. Translating gives CASSWTSGGEEQFF. The J gene is TRBJ2-1, the V gene TRBV5-4; 15 bases fit TRBD2. The V and J ends lost 3 bases and 10 bases, in that order; junction bases with no gene match: 2. The CDR3 is 14 amino acids. Germline V gene data show CDR1 as SGHNT and CDR2 as YYREEE (reference sequence).